This entry lists 24 T cell receptor beta chains sequenced from one sample in a study of blood T cell repertoires in COVID-19. Some clones are missing from TCRdb's copy, which holds only in-frame ones; the method was immunoSEQ multiplex PCR. The sample carries about 250,000 clones, 80% to 90% recorded once. Material for sequencing was PBMCs or T cells enriched from blood (not recorded which). All receptors derive from a man aged 40-49 years who had recovered from COVID-19.

The V and J genes are TRBV28 and TRBJ2-1; a possible D gene is TRBD2 (5 bases). The V end lost 4 bases, the J end lost 7 bases, and 14 bases lay between the germline ends. The CDR3 is 14 residues long. Per the germline V gene, CDR1 is MDHEN and CDR2 is SYDVKM. The CDR3 nucleotides are TGTGCCAGCAGTTCCAACGGGAACGTAAATGAGCAGTTCTTC. It yields the protein CASSSNGNVNEQFF.

This chain connects TRBV24-1 to TRBJ2-1; TRBD1 aligns across 12 bases. In germline, CDR1 is KGHDR, CDR2 SFDVKD. V dropped 5 bases and J dropped 7; count of bases not matched to a gene: 8. CDR3 size: 16 residues. The CDR3 region has the DNA TGTGCCACCAGTGTTCCTTTGGGACAGGGGGCTAATGAGCAGTTCTTC. Translated: CATSVPLGQGANEQFF.

Only a few counts were recorded for this clone. The chain employs TRBV5-1 and TRBJ2-3; 7 bases map to TRBD2. Germline V lookup: CDR1 SGHRS, CDR2 YFSETQ. The length of the CDR3 is 15 residues. The V segment lost 6 bases and the J segment 0 bases; nucleotides outside the gene matches: 7. The CDR3 is CASIPGGGSTDTQYF. The CDR3 region has the DNA TGCGCCAGCATCCCCGGGGGAGGGAGCACAGATACGCAGTATTTT.

The rearrangement uses TRBV6-5 and TRBJ2-7; D perhaps matches TRBD1 (5 bases). CDR1 is MNHEY and CDR2 is SVGAGI in the germline V gene. V was pared by 6 bases and J by 6 bases, with 18 bases between. The CDR3 consists of 14 residues. CDR3 nucleotides: TGTGCCAGCAGGACGGACAATTCTAGGCCCGAGCAGTACTTC. Amino acid sequence: CASRTDNSRPEQYF.

The chain links TRBV3-1 (or the pseudogene TRBV3-2) to TRBJ2-5; TRBD2 agrees at 8 bases. After removal of 2 bases from V and 5 bases from J, the junction contained 10 bases not matched to a gene. This CDR3 has 16 amino acids. CDR1 and CDR2 from the germline V gene are LGHDT and YNNKEL (reference sequence). The chain's CDR3 is CASSQISGSFSETQYF. As DNA, the CDR3 is TGTGCCAGCAGCCAAATAAGCGGGAGTTTTAGTGAGACCCAGTACTTC.

Ten or more counts support this clone. The CDR3 is CASSQRTGTYEQYF. CDR3 bases: TGCGCCAGCAGCCAACGGACAGGGACCTACGAGCAGTACTTC. The rearrangement uses TRBV4-1 and TRBJ2-7; 8 bases line up with TRBD1. The V segment lost 2 bases and the J segment 2 bases; nucleotides outside the gene matches: 2. This CDR3 spans 14 amino acids. Per germline, CDR1 MGHRA and CDR2 YSYEKL.

The rearrangement links TRBV19 to TRBJ2-7; D may be TRBD1 (7 bases). The CDR3 contains 16 residues. The V end lost 2 bases, the J end lost 5 bases, and 19 bases lay between the germline ends. Germline lookup yields CDR1 LNHDA and CDR2 SQIVND (reference sequence). CDR3 loop: CASSIPRGRGRHEQYF. In DNA form, the CDR3 reads TGTGCCAGTAGTATACCTAGGGGCAGGGGGAGGCACGAGCAGTACTTC.

The chain couples TRBV18 to TRBJ1-1, with D uncertain. The germline V and J ends were trimmed by 2 bases and 1 base, with 5 bases remaining between them. Germline values: CDR1 KGHSH, CDR2 LQKENI. The CDR3 length is 13 residues. CDR3 loop: CASSPAANTEAFF. The CDR3 DNA reads as TGTGCCAGCTCACCAGCGGCGAACACTGAAGCTTTCTTT.

The rearrangement joins TRBV4-1 to TRBJ1-3; possibly TRBD1 for D (6 bases). Trimming shortened V by 0 bases and J by 4 bases, and 16 bases separated the two germline ends. The CDR3 has 17 residues. The germline CDR1 and CDR2 sequences are MGHRA and YSYEKL. In DNA, the CDR3 is TGCGCCAGCAGCCAAGATATCAGGGGTCCTCGCGGAAACACCATATATTTT. As protein: CASSQDIRGPRGNTIYF.

This clone was counted a single time. CDR3 DNA: TGCAGTGCTAGTACGGGTTTAGTTGGAAACACCATATATTTT. This encodes CSASTGLVGNTIYF. V and J are TRBV20-1 and TRBJ1-3; D is uncertain. The V end lost 3 bases, the J end lost 3 bases, and 12 bases lay between the germline ends. The germline CDR1 and CDR2 sequences are DFQATT and SNEGSKA (reference sequence). This CDR3 has 14 residues.

The chain joins TRBV11-2 to TRBJ2-7; D remains unclear. This CDR3 comprises 12 residues. Germline lookup yields CDR1 SGHAT and CDR2 FQNNGV. V lost 3 bases, J lost 6 bases, and 9 bases lay in between. DNA of the CDR3: TGTGCCAGCAGCTTTTCGAGTCTCGAGCAGTACTTC. This encodes CASSFSSLEQYF.

This rearrangement joins TRBV5-5 to TRBJ1-5; 7 positions match TRBD1. Losses at the gene ends were 2 bases for V and 2 bases for J; bases not matched to a gene: 1. This CDR3 spans 14 amino acids. Germline V gene lookup returns CDR1 SGHKS and CDR2 YYEKEE (reference sequence). CDR3 residues: CASSFGQGNQPQHF. The CDR3 DNA sequence: TGTGCCAGCAGCTTCGGACAGGGCAATCAGCCCCAGCATTTT.

J is TRBJ2-7 and V is TRBV19, with D possibly matching TRBD1 (6 bases). The germline gives CDR1 LNHDA, CDR2 SQIVND (reference sequence). The CDR3 runs to 15 residues. Trimming left V 9 bases short and J 4 bases short, with 22 bases between. The CDR3 is CASSLRRTALYEQYF. The CDR3 DNA is TGTGCCAGCTCACTAAGGAGGACAGCCTTATACGAGCAGTACTTC. Complete variable domain (other parts from reference TRBV19 and TRBJ2-7): DGGITQSPKYLFRKEGQNVTLSCEQNLNHDAMYWYRQDPGQGLRLIYYSQIVNDFQKGDIAEGYSVSREKKESFPLTVTSAQKNPTAFYLCASSLRRTALYEQYFGPGTRLTVT.

V and J are TRBV14 and TRBJ2-3, with TRBD2 matching over 11 bases. Germline CDR1 reads SGHDN; CDR2 reads FVKESK. The CDR3 has 15 residues. Trimming cost V 5 bases and J 7 bases; bases outside gene matches: 8. CDR3 sequence (DNA): TGTGCCAGCAGCTCCCGACTAGCGGGGTTGAATACGCAGTATTTT. Its protein product is CASSSRLAGLNTQYF.

The V and J genes are TRBV11-2 and TRBJ2-5, with 10 bases that match TRBD2. V was clipped by 3 bases and J by 5 bases; unmatched bases: 6. The CDR3 is made up of 15 amino acids. Germline V gene lookup returns CDR1 SGHAT and CDR2 FQNNGV. The CDR3 region is CASSLAPGLAETQYF. The CDR3 DNA reads TGTGCCAGCAGCTTGGCCCCGGGACTAGCGGAGACCCAGTACTTC.

The V call is TRBV5-1, the J call TRBJ1-1; TRBD1 is a possible D gene (5 bases). This CDR3 region has 16 residues. V was trimmed by 2 bases and J by 4 bases, leaving 18 bases between them. Germline V gives CDR1 SGHRS, CDR2 YFSETQ. The CDR3 coding sequence is TGCGCCAGCAGCTTACCCTCCCGGGGGATGATCACTGAAGCTTTCTTT. Amino acids: CASSLPSRGMITEAFF.

This chain uses TRBV11-2 with TRBJ1-6; D call uncertain. Trimming pared 1 base from V and 7 bases from J, leaving 11 bases between. Germline V gene sequence: CDR1 SGHAT, CDR2 FQNNGV. The CDR3 consists of 15 residues. The CDR3 is CASSLVAGLNSPLHF. The CDR3 DNA sequence: TGTGCCAGCAGCTTAGTTGCCGGACTGAATTCACCCCTCCACTTT.

This rearrangement joins TRBV18 to TRBJ2-3, with D possibly being TRBD1 (6 bases). This CDR3 is 16 amino acids long. Per germline, CDR1 KGHSH and CDR2 LQKENI. V was pared by 2 bases and J by 0 bases, with 12 bases between. The CDR3 nucleotides are TGTGCCAGCTCACCAAGAGCAGGGGCCAGCACAGATACGCAGTATTTT. This translates into CASSPRAGASTDTQYF. The whole variable domain, remainder taken from reference TRBV18 and TRBJ2-3, is NAGVMQNPRHLVRRRGQEARLRCSPMKGHSHVYWYRQLPEEGLKFMVYLQKENIIDESGMPKERFSAEFPKEGPSILRIQQVVRGDSAAYFCASSPRAGASTDTQYFGPGTRLTVL.

This clone was seen only once. V and J are TRBV7-8 and TRBJ1-1, with 7 bases fitting TRBD1. The length of the CDR3 is 16 residues. In germline, CDR1 is SGHVS, CDR2 FQNEAQ. J was trimmed by 3 bases and V by 5 bases; bases with no gene match: 12. CDR3 nucleotide sequence: TGTGCCAGCAGCGTAGACAGGGACCGCTACTACACTGAAGCTTTCTTT. Its translation: CASSVDRDRYYTEAFF.

The rearrangement joins TRBV7-2 to TRBJ2-7, with 8 bases that match TRBD2. The CDR3 runs to 13 residues. J lost 3 bases, V lost 2 bases, and 0 bases had no gene match. Germline assignment: CDR1 SGHTA and CDR2 FQGNSA. The CDR3 coding sequence is TGTGCCAGCAGCTTAACTAGCGGCTACGAGCAGTACTTC. Its protein product is CASSLTSGYEQYF.

The chain joins TRBV28 to TRBJ2-3; the D is unclear. With 5 bases removed from V and 2 bases from J, the gap between germline ends came to 5 bases. Germline V CDR1 and CDR2: MDHEN, SYDVKM. There are 12 residues in the CDR3. The CDR3 sequence is CASSTYTDTQYF. The CDR3 nucleotides read TGTGCCAGCAGTACTTACACAGATACGCAGTATTTT.

The gene calls are TRBV12-3 or TRBV12-4 and TRBJ1-2; D gene ambiguous. V was clipped by 6 bases and J by 5 bases, with 10 bases between them. The CDR3 sequence is 12 residues long. The CDR3 nucleotides are TGTGCCAGCAGACGGACGGGATATGGCTACACCTTC. The encoded protein is CASRRTGYGYTF.

This clone was seen only once. The chain uses TRBV6-5 and TRBJ1-1; TRBD1 agrees at 8 bases. V shed 0 bases, J shed 6 bases, and the junction held 3 bases outside the gene matches. Per germline, CDR1 MNHEY and CDR2 SVGAGI. CDR3 length: 14 amino acids. The CDR3 region has the DNA TGTGCCAGCAGTTACTCTACGACAGGGGCTGAAGCTTTCTTT. The encoded protein is CASSYSTTGAEAFF.

The V gene is TRBV13, the J gene TRBJ2-7; possibly TRBD2 for D (5 bases). CDR1 is PRHDT, CDR2 FYEKMQ, per germline (reference sequence). This CDR3 has 13 residues. Trimming pared 5 bases from V and 5 bases from J, leaving 13 bases between. CDR3 sequence (DNA): TGTGCCAGCAGCAGTCCGGGGTCCCACGAGCAGTACTTC. Residues: CASSSPGSHEQYF.